Sequencing of this T cell receptor beta chain was carried out in a study of OX40 agonist ivuxolimab in advanced cancers. The repertoire was sequenced with immunoSEQ multiplex PCR; TCRdb's copy has only in-frame clones and lacks some. The sample includes 20,000 to 30,000 clones, 83% seen only once; the top ten take about 8.1%. The CDR3 has 14 residues. The V and J ends lost 3 bases and 4 bases respectively, with 10 bases between them. Germline CDR1 is SGHDT and CDR2 is YYEEEE. The sample in question was CD4+ or CD8+ T cells sorted from blood, obtained in a trial of the OX40 agonist ivuxolimab. The rearrangement links TRBV5-6 to TRBJ1-4; a possible D gene is TRBD1 (5 bases). The receptor comes from an adult with an advanced solid tumor such as melanoma, head and neck, liver or kidney cancer. CDR3 in amino acids: CASSWDRSNEKLFF. In nucleotides, the CDR3 is TGTGCCAGCAGCTGGGACCGCAGTAATGAAAAACTGTTTTTT.